Listed below are T cell receptor beta chains from one sample, sequenced in a study of blood T cell repertoires in COVID-19. Profiling relied on immunoSEQ multiplex PCR, and the TCRdb table lists in-frame clones only, not all of them. Among a few hundred thousand clones listed, 84% were seen once. The sample comprised PBMCs or T cells enriched from blood (not recorded which). These receptors were collected from a woman aged 40 to 50 who had recovered from COVID-19. Each CDR3 is given with its conserved first and last residue. The D gene is left open where the match is weak. A clone size is listed for some rows: how often the clone was seen (once, few, many), or a class if it is expanded.

size: .
D: .
V: TRBV19
J: TRBJ2-1
CDR3: CASTPRRRGSSYNEQFF
DNA: TGTGCCAGTACCCCTCGTCGGCGGGGAAGCTCCTACAATGAGCAGTTCTTC

size: .
D: .
V: TRBV29-1
J: TRBJ2-1
CDR3: CSVVREPGLYNEQFF
DNA: TGCAGCGTTGTTAGGGAGCCCGGATTATACAATGAGCAGTTCTTC

size: .
D: .
V: TRBV5-5
J: TRBJ2-4
CDR3: CASSFLAEAKNIQYF
DNA: TGTGCCAGCAGCTTTCTCGCAGAAGCCAAAAACATTCAGTACTTC

size: .
D: TRBD2
V: TRBV30
J: TRBJ2-5
CDR3: CAWSTQLRLAGGKETQYF
DNA: TGTGCCTGGAGTACCCAACTTCGACTAGCGGGAGGGAAAGAGACCCAGTACTTC

size: .
D: .
V: TRBV7-2
J: TRBJ1-4
CDR3: CASSSRAGTGATNEKLFF
DNA: TGTGCCAGCAGCTCGAGAGCCGGGACGGGAGCAACTAATGAAAAACTGTTTTTT

size: .
D: .
V: TRBV11-2
J: TRBJ1-4
CDR3: CASSATTNEKLFF
DNA: TGTGCCAGCAGCGCTACAACTAATGAAAAACTGTTTTTT

size: .
D: TRBD2
V: TRBV7-9
J: TRBJ2-5
CDR3: CASSLGGSGETQYF
DNA: TGTGCCAGCAGCTTAGGCGGGAGCGGTGAGACCCAGTACTTC

size: .
D: TRBD2
V: TRBV29-1
J: TRBJ2-1
CDR3: CSAASGHNEQFF
DNA: TGCAGCGCAGCTAGCGGCCACAATGAGCAGTTCTTC

size: .
D: .
V: TRBV19
J: TRBJ1-2
CDR3: CASSIAGNYGYTF
DNA: TGTGCCAGTAGTATAGCGGGGAACTATGGCTACACCTTC

size: few
D: TRBD1
V: TRBV19
J: TRBJ1-2
CDR3: CASRDRARSRYTF
DNA: TGTGCCAGTCGGGACAGGGCGAGATCTCGCTACACCTTC

size: few
D: TRBD1
V: TRBV30
J: TRBJ1-3
CDR3: CAWSLTGTGNTIYF
DNA: TGTGCCTGGAGCCTGACAGGGACTGGAAACACCATATATTTT

size: .
D: .
V: TRBV27
J: TRBJ2-7
CDR3: CASSLSWAYASYEQYF
DNA: TGTGCCAGCAGTTTATCGTGGGCATATGCCTCCTACGAGCAGTACTTC

size: .
D: TRBD2
V: TRBV19
J: TRBJ2-1
CDR3: CASKGLAGNNEQFF
DNA: TGTGCCAGTAAAGGACTAGCGGGAAACAATGAGCAGTTCTTC

size: .
D: TRBD1
V: TRBV9
J: TRBJ1-3
CDR3: CASSVVPGGSGNTIYF
DNA: TGTGCCAGCAGCGTAGTTCCAGGGGGTAGCGGAAACACCATATATTTT

size: .
D: .
V: TRBV28
J: TRBJ1-1
CDR3: CASSSSGEWNTEAFF
DNA: TGTGCCAGCAGTTCGTCAGGGGAGTGGAACACTGAAGCTTTCTTT

size: .
D: TRBD1
V: TRBV11-2
J: TRBJ2-2
CDR3: CASSLDHRGTGELFF
DNA: TGTGCCAGCAGCTTAGATCACAGGGGCACCGGGGAGCTGTTTTTT

size: .
D: .
V: TRBV3-1/TRBV3-2
J: TRBJ1-3
CDR3: CASSPSRTGGLAGNTIYF
DNA: TGTGCCAGCAGCCCGTCACGCACGGGAGGGCTTGCTGGAAACACCATATATTTT

size: .
D: .
V: TRBV2
J: TRBJ1-2
CDR3: CASSESGRQGTGYTF
DNA: TGTGCCAGCAGTGAATCTGGAAGGCAGGGGACTGGCTACACCTTC

size: few
D: TRBD2
V: TRBV11-2
J: TRBJ2-3
CDR3: CASSLVPLAGGRDTQYF
DNA: TGTGCCAGCAGCTTAGTCCCCCTAGCGGGGGGACGAGATACGCAGTATTTT

size: .
D: .
V: TRBV10-2
J: TRBJ1-1
CDR3: CASSDGRGEKAFF
DNA: TGCGCCAGCAGTGATGGACGGGGAGAGAAAGCTTTCTTT

size: .
D: TRBD2
V: TRBV11-1
J: TRBJ2-7
CDR3: CAGSLTPTSGAEQYF
DNA: TGTGCCGGCAGCTTAACGCCAACTAGCGGGGCCGAGCAGTACTTC

size: .
D: .
V: TRBV27
J: TRBJ2-1
CDR3: CASSFQGHEQFF
DNA: TGTGCCAGCAGTTTTCAGGGGCATGAGCAGTTCTTC

size: .
D: TRBD2
V: TRBV24-1
J: TRBJ2-3
CDR3: CATSQLAGPTDTQYF
DNA: TGTGCCACCAGTCAACTAGCGGGCCCCACAGATACGCAGTATTTT

size: .
D: .
V: TRBV5-1
J: TRBJ1-1
CDR3: CASRFEQGSDTEAFF
DNA: TGCGCCAGCAGATTCGAGCAGGGATCGGACACTGAAGCTTTCTTT

size: .
D: .
V: TRBV7-6
J: TRBJ1-2
CDR3: CASSLGIQGDGYTF
DNA: TGTGCCAGCAGCTTAGGGATACAAGGAGATGGCTACACCTTC

size: .
D: .
V: TRBV6-2/TRBV6-3
J: TRBJ1-2
CDR3: CASSSAQGGGYTF
DNA: TGTGCCAGCAGTTCTGCACAGGGTGGGGGCTACACCTTC